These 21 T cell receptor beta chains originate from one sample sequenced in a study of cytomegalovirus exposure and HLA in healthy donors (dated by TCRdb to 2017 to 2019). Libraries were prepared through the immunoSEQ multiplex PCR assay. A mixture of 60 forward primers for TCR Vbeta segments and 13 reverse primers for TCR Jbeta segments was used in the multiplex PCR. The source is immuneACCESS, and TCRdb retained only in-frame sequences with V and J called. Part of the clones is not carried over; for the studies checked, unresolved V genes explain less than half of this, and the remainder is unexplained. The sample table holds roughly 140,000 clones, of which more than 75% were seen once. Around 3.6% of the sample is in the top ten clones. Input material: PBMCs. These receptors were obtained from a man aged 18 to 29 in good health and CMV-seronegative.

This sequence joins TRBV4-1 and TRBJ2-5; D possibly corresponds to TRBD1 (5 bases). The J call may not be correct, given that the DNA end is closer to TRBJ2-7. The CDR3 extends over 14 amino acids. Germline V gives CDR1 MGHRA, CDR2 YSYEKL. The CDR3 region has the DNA TGCGCCAGCAGCCACGACAGCGAGACCTACGAGCAGTACTTC. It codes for CASSHDSETYEQYF.

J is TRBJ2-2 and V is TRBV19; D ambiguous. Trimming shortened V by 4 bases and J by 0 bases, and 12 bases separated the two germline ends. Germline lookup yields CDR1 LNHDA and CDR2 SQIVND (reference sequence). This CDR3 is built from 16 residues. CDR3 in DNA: TGTGCCAGTAGTAGTTTTCCAGGTCCGAACACCGGGGAGCTGTTTTTT. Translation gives CASSSFPGPNTGELFF.

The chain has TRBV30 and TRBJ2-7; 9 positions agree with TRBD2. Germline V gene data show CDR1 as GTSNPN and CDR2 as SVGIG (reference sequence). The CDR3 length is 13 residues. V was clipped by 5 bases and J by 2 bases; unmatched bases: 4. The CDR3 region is CAWVAGEPYEQYF. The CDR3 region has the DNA TGTGCCTGGGTAGCGGGAGAACCCTACGAGCAGTACTTC.

Here the CDR3 DNA reads TGCGCCAGCAGCTTGGCAGGGTCTGAAGCTTTCTTT. Translation gives CASSLAGSEAFF. This chain links TRBV5-1 with TRBJ1-1; a weak D match, TRBD1 (5 bases). V lost 0 bases and J 6 bases, leaving 6 bases between the germline ends. Germline loops: CDR1 SGHRS, CDR2 YFSETQ. There are 12 residues in the CDR3.

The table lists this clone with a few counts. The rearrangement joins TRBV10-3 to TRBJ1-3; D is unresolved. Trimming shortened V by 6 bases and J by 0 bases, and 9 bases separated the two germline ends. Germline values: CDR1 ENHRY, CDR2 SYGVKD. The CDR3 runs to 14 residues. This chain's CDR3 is CAISRVHSGNTIYF. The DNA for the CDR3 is TGTGCCATCAGCCGGGTCCACTCTGGAAACACCATATATTTT.

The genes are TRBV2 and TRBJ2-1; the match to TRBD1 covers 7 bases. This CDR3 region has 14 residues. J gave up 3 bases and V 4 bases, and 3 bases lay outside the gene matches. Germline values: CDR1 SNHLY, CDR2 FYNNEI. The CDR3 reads CASSGTGYYNEQFF. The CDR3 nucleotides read TGTGCCAGCAGTGGGACAGGATACTACAATGAGCAGTTCTTC.

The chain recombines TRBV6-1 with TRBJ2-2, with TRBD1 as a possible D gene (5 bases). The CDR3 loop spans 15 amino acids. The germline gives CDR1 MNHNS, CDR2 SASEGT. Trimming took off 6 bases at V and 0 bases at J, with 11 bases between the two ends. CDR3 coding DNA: TGTGCCAGCAGAGTACAGGAGACGAACACCGGGGAGCTGTTTTTT. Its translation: CASRVQETNTGELFF.

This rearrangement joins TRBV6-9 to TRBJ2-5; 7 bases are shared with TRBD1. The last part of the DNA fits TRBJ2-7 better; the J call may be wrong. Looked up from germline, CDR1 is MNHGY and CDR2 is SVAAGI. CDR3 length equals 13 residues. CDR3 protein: CASSYWDRYEQYF. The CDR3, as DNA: TGTGCCAGCAGTTACTGGGACAGATACGAGCAGTACTTC.

The CDR3 DNA reads TGTGCCAGTAGTGTGGGCAGGGGTTTCTCCTACGAGCAGTACTTC. Residues: CASSVGRGFSYEQYF. V gene TRBV19 combines with J gene TRBJ2-7; maybe TRBD1 (6 bases). The CDR3 extends over 15 amino acids. Germline CDR1 and CDR2: LNHDA and SQIVND (reference sequence). V lost 5 bases, J lost 0 bases, and 14 bases lay in between.

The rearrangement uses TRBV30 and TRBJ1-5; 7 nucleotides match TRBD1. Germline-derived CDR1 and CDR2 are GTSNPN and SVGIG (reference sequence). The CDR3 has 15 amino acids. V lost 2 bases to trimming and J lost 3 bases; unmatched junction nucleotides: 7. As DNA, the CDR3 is TGTGCCTGGAGTCCCGACAGGGTCTACAATCAGCCCCAGCATTTT. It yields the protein CAWSPDRVYNQPQHF.

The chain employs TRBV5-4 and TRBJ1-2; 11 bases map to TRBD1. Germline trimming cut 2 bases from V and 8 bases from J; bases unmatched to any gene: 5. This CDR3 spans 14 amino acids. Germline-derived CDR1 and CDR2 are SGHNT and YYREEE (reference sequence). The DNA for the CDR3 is TGTGCCAGCAGCTTTGGGACAGGGGGGTTCGGCTACACCTTC. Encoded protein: CASSFGTGGFGYTF.

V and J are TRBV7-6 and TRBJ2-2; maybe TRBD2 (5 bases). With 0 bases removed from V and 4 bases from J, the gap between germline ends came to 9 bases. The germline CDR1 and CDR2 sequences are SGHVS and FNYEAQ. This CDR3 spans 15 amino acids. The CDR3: CASSLAYEGTGELFF. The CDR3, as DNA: TGTGCCAGCAGCTTAGCGTACGAGGGCACCGGGGAGCTGTTTTTT.

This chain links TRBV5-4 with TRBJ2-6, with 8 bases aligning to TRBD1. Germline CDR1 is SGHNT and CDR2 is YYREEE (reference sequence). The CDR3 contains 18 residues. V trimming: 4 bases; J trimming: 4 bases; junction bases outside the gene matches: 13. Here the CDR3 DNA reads TGTGCCAGCAGCGCCCTGGGACAGGCCAGTCCGGGGGCCAACGTCCTGACTTTC. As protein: CASSALGQASPGANVLTF.

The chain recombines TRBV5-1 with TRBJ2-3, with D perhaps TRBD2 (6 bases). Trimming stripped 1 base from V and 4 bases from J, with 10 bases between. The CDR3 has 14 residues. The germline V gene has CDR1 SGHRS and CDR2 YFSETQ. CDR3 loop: CASSLTGVADTQYF. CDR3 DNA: TGCGCCAGCAGCTTGACGGGGGTAGCAGATACGCAGTATTTT.

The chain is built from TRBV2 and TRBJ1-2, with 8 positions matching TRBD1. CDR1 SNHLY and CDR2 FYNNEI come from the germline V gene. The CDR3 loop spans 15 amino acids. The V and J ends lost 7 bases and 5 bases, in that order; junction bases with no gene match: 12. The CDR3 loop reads CASNEAGQGAYGYTF. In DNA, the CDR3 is TGTGCCAGCAACGAAGCGGGGCAGGGGGCTTATGGCTACACCTTC.

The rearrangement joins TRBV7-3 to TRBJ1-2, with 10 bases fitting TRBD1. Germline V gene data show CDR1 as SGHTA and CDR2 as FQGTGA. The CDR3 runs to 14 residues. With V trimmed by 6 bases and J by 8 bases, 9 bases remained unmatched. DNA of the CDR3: TGTGCCAGCAGTCCGACAGGGGGCGGTGGAGGCTACACCTTC. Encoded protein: CASSPTGGGGGYTF.

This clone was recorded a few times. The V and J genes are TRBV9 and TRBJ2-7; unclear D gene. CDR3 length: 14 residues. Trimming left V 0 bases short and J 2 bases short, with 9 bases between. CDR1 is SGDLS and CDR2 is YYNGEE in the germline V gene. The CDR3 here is CASSVAPGPYEQYF. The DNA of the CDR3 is TGTGCCAGCAGCGTAGCACCAGGTCCCTACGAGCAGTACTTC. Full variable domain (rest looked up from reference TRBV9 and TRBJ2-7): DSGVTQTPKHLITATGQRVTLRCSPRSGDLSVYWYQQSLDQGLQFLIQYYNGEERAKGNILERFSAQQFPDLHSELNLSSLELGDSALYFCASSVAPGPYEQYFGPGTRLTVT.

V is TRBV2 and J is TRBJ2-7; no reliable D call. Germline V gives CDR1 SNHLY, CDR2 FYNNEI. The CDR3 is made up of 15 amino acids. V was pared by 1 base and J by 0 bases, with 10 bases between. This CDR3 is CASSEGQALSYEQYF. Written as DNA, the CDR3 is TGTGCCAGCAGTGAAGGTCAAGCCCTCTCCTACGAGCAGTACTTC. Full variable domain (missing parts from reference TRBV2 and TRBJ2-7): EPEVTQTPSHQVTQMGQEVILRCVPISNHLYFYWYRQILGQKVEFLVSFYNNEISEKSEIFDDQFSVERPDGSNFTLKIRSTKLEDSAMYFCASSEGQALSYEQYFGPGTRLTVT.

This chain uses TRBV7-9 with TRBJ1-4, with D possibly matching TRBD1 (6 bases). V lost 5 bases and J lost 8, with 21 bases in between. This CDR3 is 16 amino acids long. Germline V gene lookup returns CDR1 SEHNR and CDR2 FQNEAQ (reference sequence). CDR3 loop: CASSPSLQGLREKLFF. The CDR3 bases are TGTGCCAGCAGCCCGAGCCTACAGGGCTTGCGGGAAAAACTGTTTTTT.

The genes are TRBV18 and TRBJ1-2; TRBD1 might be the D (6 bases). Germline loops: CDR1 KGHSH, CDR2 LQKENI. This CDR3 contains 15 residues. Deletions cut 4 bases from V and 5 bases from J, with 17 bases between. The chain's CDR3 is CASSRGTQTQYGYTF. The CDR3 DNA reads TGTGCCAGCTCACGGGGGACACAGACGCAGTATGGCTACACCTTC. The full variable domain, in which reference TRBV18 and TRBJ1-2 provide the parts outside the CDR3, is NAGVMQNPRHLVRRRGQEARLRCSPMKGHSHVYWYRQLPEEGLKFMVYLQKENIIDESGMPKERFSAEFPKEGPSILRIQQVVRGDSAAYFCASSRGTQTQYGYTFGSGTRLTVV.

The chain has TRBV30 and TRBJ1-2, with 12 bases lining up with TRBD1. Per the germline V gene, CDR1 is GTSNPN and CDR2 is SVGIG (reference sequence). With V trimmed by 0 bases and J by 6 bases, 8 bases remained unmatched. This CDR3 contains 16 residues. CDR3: CAWSVKGQGALDGYTF. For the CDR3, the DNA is TGTGCCTGGAGTGTAAAGGGACAGGGGGCATTGGATGGCTACACCTTC.